This T cell receptor beta chain was documented in a study of cytomegalovirus exposure and HLA in healthy donors. The overall study: Roughly 89 million unique TCR sequences came from HLA-typed donors in an early release. Study-level results: Overall, roughly 150 TCR beta chains were annotated as cytomegalovirus-associated. Among TCR beta chains of equal frequency, HLA-associated ones were more clonally expanded in a later analysis. Association with HLA alleles at 0.05 false discovery rate was found for roughly 17,000 TCR beta sequences in a later analysis.

Regarding this clone: The antigen remains undetermined.

Primers: 60 Vbeta forward and 13 Jbeta reverse. Measured with immunoSEQ multiplex PCR; TCRdb has only the in-frame clones, and not every one. With approximately 72,000 clones in the sample, the ten largest clones hold 4% to 5.5%. The CDR3 has 15 residues. Germline CDR1 is SEHNR and CDR2 is FQNEAQ (reference sequence). Trimming removed 7 bases from V and 8 bases from J; junction bases left unmatched: 7. Sequenced input: PBMCs. The clonotype originates from a woman aged 40-49 years in good health and CMV-seropositive. V gene TRBV7-9 combines with J gene TRBJ2-1, with TRBD2 matching over 14 bases. CDR3 residues: CASIPGLAGEDEQFF. The CDR3 DNA reads as TGTGCCAGCATCCCGGGACTAGCGGGAGAAGATGAGCAGTTCTTC.